This note documents a single T cell receptor (beta chain) sequence. Its cognate antigen has yet to be identified. No base quality information exists; no much larger clone differs at one position. The CDR3 numbers 10 residues from cysteine through phenylalanine. Kept here is only the CDR3 DNA, which spans 30 bases and is read in frame from base 1. CDR1 and CDR2 (SNHLY, FYNNEI) derive from the germline V gene. The junction shows trimming of 6 bases on V and 13 bases on J, plus 10 bases between the germline ends. The entry originates in a study of blood T cell repertoires in COVID-19 (dated by TCRdb to about 2020). Regarding the research as a whole: Samples from collaborators originated in the United States, Italy and Spain and spanned both the acute and convalescent phases of COVID-19. The material from the prospective study consisted of cDNA or gDNA derived from T cells, B-cell-depleted T cells, or PBMCs. The dataset comprised deeply sampled blood TCRbeta repertoires from subjects exposed to, actively infected with, or recovered from COVID-19. The repertoires were released in a freely available public database meant as a resource for research on the immune response to SARS-CoV-2. Samples were obtained from the ongoing ImmuneRACE study (first 160 participants) and from approximately 1,200 subjects provided by 6 global collaborators. The sample metadata nearly always contained a de-identified subject ID, COVID-19 status, age in years and sex. Where available, HLA class I and class II types were obtained from metadata supplied by the sample provider rather than from assay-based typing.

TCRbeta CDR3 regions were amplified from genomic DNA by means of the immunoSEQ Assay, a bias-controlled multiplex PCR. Per the original workflow: Within the assay, amplification of reference gene primers was used to estimate how many nucleated cells each sample contained. To quantify the absolute abundance of each unique TCRbeta CDR3 rearrangement, sequence reads were collapsed and filtered. Productive Simpson clonality was computed per sample as the square root of Simpson's diversity index over productive rearrangements. Here the immuneACCESS table is served through TCRdb, limited to in-frame sequences with V and J called. Missing clones are a known gap in these copies; in checked studies unresolved V genes cover under half, and the rest lacks a known reason. V, J and clone size derive from that table, while D and trimming were established from the DNA sequence. In all, the sample holds over 150,000 clones, and around nine tenths of those were seen once. Jointly, the top ten make up about 0.95% of the sample.

Samples from volunteer blood donors who had recovered from COVID-19 were contributed by a second Seattle source. Whole blood was collected in K2EDTA tubes by collaborating institutions according to the institutions' own protocols. For TCRbeta analysis, collaborators shipped samples as frozen whole blood, isolated PBMCs, or DNA extracted from either of those sample types. Results and caveats for the whole study, not just this receptor: The quantity of clinical and demographic metadata differed by source and by participant and was supplied without curation.

The chain couples TRBV2 to TRBJ2-1, with TRBD2 tentatively as D gene (5 bases match). The receptor comes from a woman between 18 and 29 years old who had recovered from COVID-19. Sequencing used peripheral blood. The bases are TGTGCCAGCAGCGTTAGCGAACAGTTCTTC. This is translated as CASSVSEQFF.